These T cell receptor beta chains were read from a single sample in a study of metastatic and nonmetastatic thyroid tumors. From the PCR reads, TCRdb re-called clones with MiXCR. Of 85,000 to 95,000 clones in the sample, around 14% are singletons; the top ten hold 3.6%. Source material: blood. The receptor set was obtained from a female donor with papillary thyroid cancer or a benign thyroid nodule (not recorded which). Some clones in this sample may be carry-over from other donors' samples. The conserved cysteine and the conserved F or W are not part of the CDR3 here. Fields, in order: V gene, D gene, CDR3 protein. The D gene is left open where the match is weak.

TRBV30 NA AWSVSGGNTIY
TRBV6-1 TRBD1 ASRQGADQPQH
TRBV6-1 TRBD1 ASSPQGAAGELF
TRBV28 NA ASSHHDTGNTIY
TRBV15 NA ATSRGRNPETQY
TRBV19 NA ASQDPQRADTQY
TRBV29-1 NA SVEMSGYGYT
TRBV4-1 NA ASSQEGGGASYEQY
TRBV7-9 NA ASSLGSGEGQPQH
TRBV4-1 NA ASSQEVDTQY
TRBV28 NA ASSAPLGTQY
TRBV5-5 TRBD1 ASSSRDRDTDTQY
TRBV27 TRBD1 ASSWDRGYEQY
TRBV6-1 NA ASSATQAGRYEQY
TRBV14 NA ASSQGAPTNEKLF
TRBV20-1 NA SARDLRGGDTQY
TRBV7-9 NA ASSTSPSGNTIY
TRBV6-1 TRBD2 ASSGLAGGPDTQY
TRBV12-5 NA PAGRNKNYEQY
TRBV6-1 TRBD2 ASSALAGGDTDTQY
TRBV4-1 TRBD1 ASSLTGQLPGGEKLF